This T cell receptor beta chain derives from a study of T cell repertoires in cytomegalovirus infection. Germline assignment: CDR1 SGHVS and CDR2 FNYEAQ. V gave up 4 bases and J gave up 8 bases, with 9 bases separating them. The CDR3 is 13 residues long. This clonotype was observed a few times. Its antigen is unknown. Each CDR3 protein is one row after TCRdb ran MiXCR on the reads. This repertoire shows about 890,000 distinct CDR3 sequences, 31% found once; its top ten account for more than 13%. The chain has TRBV7-6 and TRBJ1-6; D is unresolved. The sample here was cultured CD8+ T cells from PBMCs, taken from culture after CMV antigen stimulation. The sequence was obtained from a human donor in good health (CMV status not recorded). Some clones in this sample may be carry-over from other donors' samples. The CDR3 nucleotides read TGTGCCAGCAGCTACAGCCTCGATTCACCCCTCCACTTT. Protein: CASSYSLDSPLHF.